This T cell receptor (beta chain) was identified in a study of neurological immune-mediated disorders. TCRdb itself ran the 5' RACE reads through MiXCR, one entry per CDR3 protein. The sample includes tens of thousands of distinct CDR3 sequences, 10% of them seen just once. Losses at the gene ends were 6 bases for V and 3 bases for J; bases not matched to a gene: 6. CDR1 and CDR2 (germline): DFQATT, SNEGSKA (reference sequence). The CDR3 covers 15 residues. This clonotype was detected many times. This clonotype was obtained from a man aged 40-49 years in good health. The specimen sequenced was PBMCs. The chain combines TRBV20-1 with TRBJ2-6; 9 positions match TRBD1. The CDR3 sequence is CSAQTGGYGANVLTF. The CDR3 DNA reads as TGCAGTGCGCAAACAGGGGGCTATGGGGCCAACGTCCTGACTTTC.